Each of the 19 T cell receptor beta chains below was sequenced from the same sample in a study of cytomegalovirus exposure and HLA in healthy donors (dated by TCRdb to 2016 to 2017). Libraries were made using the immunoSEQ multiplex PCR assay. The multiplex PCR relied on a mix of 60 forward primers for TCR Vbeta segments and 13 reverse primers for TCR Jbeta segments. This is the immuneACCESS table as TCRdb keeps it, with only in-frame sequences that have V and J called. A part of the clones is gone; compared with another copy, unresolved V genes explain less than half, and the rest is unexplained. A total of approximately 89,000 clones appear in this sample, 60% to 75% of them only once. The ten largest clones take up roughly 1.2% of the sample. The sequenced sample consisted of PBMCs. These receptors all come from a female donor in good health and CMV-seronegative.

This chain links TRBV30 with TRBJ2-3; D is unclear. CDR1 is GTSNPN, CDR2 SVGIG, per germline (reference sequence). The CDR3 sequence is 14 residues long. Trimming stripped 6 bases from V and 0 bases from J, with 13 bases between. The CDR3 nucleotides read TGTGCCTGTGAGAGGCGCGCTAGCACAGATACGCAGTATTTT. Translation: CACERRASTDTQYF.

A word on this clone: At one boundary the junction diverges from the germline segment, which might be a read error. This chain links TRBV7-9 with TRBJ1-2; 11 bases are a match to TRBD1. Germline V gene lookup returns CDR1 SEHNR and CDR2 FQNEAQ (reference sequence). The CDR3 has 13 residues. The chain's CDR3 is CSSSLGTGGGYTF. The CDR3 nucleotides read TGTTCCAGCAGCCTCGGGACAGGGGGAGGCTACACCTTC.

The chain links TRBV6-4 to TRBJ2-1, with D perhaps matching TRBD1 (6 bases). This CDR3 is built from 14 residues. V lost 4 bases and J lost 8, with 15 bases in between. Germline CDR1 MRHNA, CDR2 SNTAGT. CDR3 bases: TGTGCCAGCAGTGCCGACAGGATTTCGGATGAGCAGTTCTTC. Its translation: CASSADRISDEQFF.

This clone has a single count. The chain couples TRBV30 to TRBJ2-6; no definite D call. V was shortened by 5 bases and J by 0 bases, with 11 bases between the two germline ends. The CDR3 is 15 residues long. Germline V gene sequence: CDR1 GTSNPN, CDR2 SVGIG (reference sequence). This chain's CDR3 is CAWWNSNSGANVLTF. In DNA, the CDR3 is TGTGCCTGGTGGAACAGTAACTCTGGGGCCAACGTCCTGACTTTC.

The chain uses TRBV11-2 and TRBJ2-2; TRBD2 aligns across 7 bases. V shed 1 base, J shed 7 bases, and the junction held 6 bases outside the gene matches. Looked up from germline, CDR1 is SGHAT and CDR2 is FQNNGV. This CDR3 region has 15 residues. CDR3 sequence reads: CASSLAGRAGGELFF. CDR3 nucleotide sequence: TGTGCCAGCAGCTTAGCTGGGAGGGCCGGCGGGGAGCTGTTTTTT.

This clone was seen once. The V gene is TRBV4-1, the J gene TRBJ1-5, with D possibly matching TRBD1 (6 bases). Germline V lookup: CDR1 MGHRA, CDR2 YSYEKL. CDR3 size: 17 residues. Between the trimmed V and J ends, which lost 3 bases and 4 bases, there was a span of 19 bases. CDR3: CASSHSQDRLSNQPQHF. The CDR3 DNA reads TGCGCCAGCAGCCATTCACAGGACAGACTCTCTAATCAGCCCCAGCATTTT.

The gene calls are TRBV2 and TRBJ1-3; 7 bases agree with TRBD1. The germline CDR1 and CDR2 sequences are SNHLY and FYNNEI. The CDR3 loop spans 15 amino acids. J lost 4 bases, V lost 4 bases, and 7 bases had no gene match. CDR3 residues: CASSAEGAGGNTIYF. Here the CDR3 DNA reads TGTGCCAGCAGTGCGGAGGGGGCAGGAGGAAACACCATATATTTT.

The CDR3 nucleotides are TGTGCCAGTACCGACGACAGACTCAATCAGCCCCAGCATTTT. Translating gives CASTDDRLNQPQHF. J is TRBJ1-5 and V is TRBV19, with TRBD1 as a possible D gene (5 bases). Germline V gives CDR1 LNHDA, CDR2 SQIVND (reference sequence). Trimming shortened V by 7 bases and J by 3 bases, and 13 bases separated the two germline ends. This CDR3 region has 14 residues.

The gene calls are TRBV5-1 and TRBJ2-3; the match to TRBD2 covers 11 bases. The germline V gene has CDR1 SGHRS and CDR2 YFSETQ. There are 17 residues in the CDR3. With 0 bases clipped from V and 4 bases from J, the junction kept 7 bases outside the gene matches. This CDR3 reads CASSLAWTSGSSDTQYF. DNA of the CDR3: TGCGCCAGCAGCTTGGCATGGACTAGCGGGTCATCAGATACGCAGTATTTT. Combining the CDR3 with reference TRBV5-1 and TRBJ2-3 gives the whole variable domain KAGVTQTPRYLIKTRGQQVTLSCSPISGHRSVSWYQQTPGQGLQFLFEYFSETQRNKGNFPGRFSGRQFSNSRSEMNVSTLELGDSALYLCASSLAWTSGSSDTQYFGPGTRLTVL.

The genes are TRBV6-5 and TRBJ2-5, with a possible D match to TRBD1 (6 bases). The CDR3 contains 13 residues. Trimming took 6 bases from V and 1 from J, leaving 9 bases between them. Germline V lookup: CDR1 MNHEY, CDR2 SVGAGI. The CDR3 sequence: CASRGQIQETQYF. CDR3 nucleotides: TGTGCCAGCAGAGGACAGATCCAAGAGACCCAGTACTTC.

The chain recombines TRBV5-6 with TRBJ2-1; no definite D call. CDR3 size: 14 residues. V was cut by 5 bases and J by 4 bases, with 13 bases left in between. Looked up from germline, CDR1 is SGHDT and CDR2 is YYEEEE. CDR3: CASRSPTPYNEQFF. The CDR3 bases are TGTGCCAGCAGATCCCCGACTCCGTACAATGAGCAGTTCTTC.

The chain couples TRBV6-6 to TRBJ2-3; 14 positions match TRBD2. J was trimmed by 6 bases and V by 6 bases; bases with no gene match: 8. The CDR3 sequence is 16 residues long. Germline assignment: CDR1 MNHNY and CDR2 SVGAGI (reference sequence). The CDR3 nucleotides read TGTGCCAGCAGCCTCCTGACTAGCGGGAGGGCCGATACGCAGTATTTT. It specifies CASSLLTSGRADTQYF.

The CDR3 reads CASSWTGRSNQPQHF. CDR3 DNA: TGTGCCAGTAGTTGGACAGGGCGAAGCAATCAGCCCCAGCATTTT. V and J are TRBV19 and TRBJ1-5; 8 bases fit TRBD1. The CDR3 has 15 residues. The V and J ends lost 5 bases and 1 base, in that order; junction bases with no gene match: 4. CDR1 is LNHDA and CDR2 is SQIVND in the germline V gene (reference sequence).

A word on this clone: A junction end diverges from the germline sequence, so it may reflect a read error. This chain connects TRBV5-4 to TRBJ2-2, with 12 nucleotides matching TRBD1. The CDR3 spans 17 residues. CDR1 and CDR2 (germline): SGHNT, YYREEE (reference sequence). The CDR3: CVSSFFRDRGRAGELFF. In DNA, the CDR3 is TGTGTCAGCAGCTTTTTCCGGGACAGGGGGCGGGCCGGGGAGCTGTTTTTT.

This clone was counted only a few times. CDR3 loop: CASSAGTSGADTQYF. CDR3 in DNA: TGTGCCAGCAGCGCTGGGACTAGCGGGGCAGATACGCAGTATTTT. The rearrangement joins TRBV6-1 to TRBJ2-3; TRBD2 matches at 13 bases. The J segment lost 4 bases and the V segment lost 6 bases, leaving 4 bases of the junction unmatched. Looked up from germline, CDR1 is MNHNS and CDR2 is SASEGT. The length of the CDR3 is 15 residues.

V usage is TRBV10-1 and J usage is TRBJ1-1; no firm D call. Deletions cut 6 bases from V and 0 bases from J, with 8 bases between. This CDR3 region has 13 residues. Per the germline V gene, CDR1 is WNHNN and CDR2 is SYGVQD (reference sequence). CDR3 in amino acids: CASSRELNTEAFF. Here the CDR3 DNA reads TGCGCCAGCAGCCGAGAGCTGAACACTGAAGCTTTCTTT.

V usage is TRBV4-1 and J usage is TRBJ1-2, with D uncertain. The CDR3 has 14 residues. The V gene's germline CDR1 is MGHRA and CDR2 YSYEKL. The V end was cut by 4 bases, the J end by 1 base, with 10 bases between. CDR3 in amino acids: CASSPTQGNYGYTF. The CDR3 nucleotides are TGCGCCAGCAGCCCGACTCAAGGTAACTATGGCTACACCTTC.

The CDR3 coding sequence is TGTGCCAGCAAAACCCAGTACAATGAGCAGTTCTTC. It translates to CASKTQYNEQFF. The chain couples TRBV27 to TRBJ2-1; no firm D call. Germline lookup yields CDR1 MNHEY and CDR2 SMNVEV (reference sequence). This CDR3 contains 12 residues. V dropped 7 bases and J dropped 4 bases, with 8 bases sitting between them.

The rearrangement links TRBV6-5 to TRBJ2-2, with D unclear. The CDR3 covers 15 residues. Germline V gives CDR1 MNHEY, CDR2 SVGAGI. The germline V and J ends were trimmed by 0 bases and 3 bases, with 8 bases remaining between them. CDR3 DNA: TGTGCCAGCAGTTACTCGCCAGTGGACACCGGGGAGCTGTTTTTT. Translating gives CASSYSPVDTGELFF.